A single T cell receptor beta chain is shown here with its context. One junction end disagrees with the germline gene, perhaps due to a read error. This sample was taken from a study of shared clonotypes between healthy human individuals. Measured with immunoSEQ multiplex PCR; TCRdb has only the in-frame clones, and not every one. The data contain about 1 million clones, 70% to 80% of them singletons. Germline V gene data show CDR1 as SGHTA and CDR2 as FQGNSA. CDR3 length equals 10 residues. This sequence joins TRBV7-2 and TRBJ1-2; no clear D. This TCR derives from a young man in good health. The sample taken for sequencing was memory CD4+ T cells sorted from blood. Noted subset: CD45RA-negative fraction. CDR3 nucleotide sequence: TGTGCCAGCAACCTAATGGGCTATCCCTTC. It is translated as CASNLMGYPF.